Presented here are 26 T cell receptor beta chains from one specimen sequenced in a study of blood T cell repertoires in COVID-19. Some clones are missing from TCRdb's copy, which holds only in-frame ones; the method was immunoSEQ multiplex PCR. Of about 190,000 clones detected, roughly 83% appear once; the ten largest clones hold roughly 3.2%. Sequencing was performed on PBMCs or T cells enriched from blood (not recorded which). These receptors all come from a woman in her twenties or thirties who had recovered from COVID-19.

CDR3 sequence: CASRATEGGGELFF. DNA of the CDR3: TGTGCCAGCAGGGCCACAGAAGGGGGCGGGGAGCTGTTTTTT. The J gene is TRBJ2-2, the V gene TRBV28, with TRBD1 as a possible D gene (6 bases). Germline lookup yields CDR1 MDHEN and CDR2 SYDVKM. With 6 bases removed from V and 7 bases from J, the gap between germline ends came to 15 bases. The CDR3 covers 14 residues.

This chain connects TRBV28 to TRBJ1-1; TRBD1 might be the D (5 bases). Germline V gene lookup returns CDR1 MDHEN and CDR2 SYDVKM. V lost 5 bases and J lost 4, with 26 bases in between. The CDR3 covers 18 residues. The CDR3 protein is CASSPPTANVRMGTEAFF. Here the CDR3 DNA reads TGTGCCAGCAGTCCACCGACAGCAAATGTCAGGATGGGCACTGAAGCTTTCTTT.

This chain links TRBV28 with TRBJ1-1; D is unclear. Germline-derived CDR1 and CDR2 are MDHEN and SYDVKM. V lost 6 bases and J 0 bases, leaving 5 bases between the germline ends. CDR3 length equals 12 residues. The DNA of the CDR3 is TGTGCCAGCAGCCTAATGAACACTGAAGCTTTCTTT. Encoded protein: CASSLMNTEAFF.

V usage is TRBV9 and J usage is TRBJ2-7; D is unresolved. Trimming shortened V by 4 bases and J by 7 bases, and 15 bases separated the two germline ends. The CDR3 has 13 residues. CDR1 SGDLS and CDR2 YYNGEE come from the germline V gene. CDR3 loop: CASSPRLDREQYF. The CDR3 nucleotides read TGTGCCAGCAGCCCCCGACTGGATAGAGAGCAGTACTTC.

V is TRBV2 and J is TRBJ2-5; the D gene is possibly TRBD1 (5 bases). Trimming took off 4 bases at V and 2 bases at J, with 8 bases between the two ends. The CDR3 extends over 13 amino acids. CDR1 is SNHLY, CDR2 FYNNEI, per germline. The CDR3 DNA follows: TGTGCCAGCAGTGGACAGCCACAAGAGACCCAGTACTTC. It encodes CASSGQPQETQYF.

The chain couples TRBV18 to TRBJ1-3; the D gene is possibly TRBD1 (6 bases). The CDR3 runs 16 residues. The germline V and J ends were trimmed by 3 bases and 2 bases, with 14 bases remaining between them. The germline V gene has CDR1 KGHSH and CDR2 LQKENI. Here the CDR3 reads CASSPKDRGPGNTIYF. The DNA of the CDR3 is TGTGCCAGCTCACCGAAGGACAGAGGCCCTGGAAACACCATATATTTT.

The chain joins TRBV9 to TRBJ2-3; a weak D match, TRBD2 (5 bases). Trimming shortened V by 3 bases and J by 4 bases, and 15 bases separated the two germline ends. The CDR3 runs 15 residues. CDR1 is SGDLS, CDR2 YYNGEE, per germline. The CDR3 loop reads CASSAGLAVSDTQYF. In nucleotides, the CDR3 is TGTGCCAGCAGCGCCGGCCTAGCCGTGTCAGATACGCAGTATTTT.

A few counts support this clone. The chain is built from TRBV14 and TRBJ1-6; D not certain. This CDR3 comprises 13 residues. The germline CDR1 and CDR2 sequences are SGHDN and FVKESK. Trimming took off 4 bases at V and 10 bases at J, with 11 bases between the two ends. CDR3 region: CASSPQVLSPLHF. DNA for the CDR3: TGTGCCAGCAGCCCCCAGGTGCTCTCACCCCTCCACTTT.

The J gene is TRBJ2-1, the V gene TRBV10-1, with 11 bases lining up with TRBD2. J gave up 7 bases and V 3 bases, and 11 bases lay outside the gene matches. The CDR3 has 17 residues. Germline V gene sequence: CDR1 WNHNN, CDR2 SYGVQD (reference sequence). The CDR3 nucleotides read TGCGCCAGCAGTGAACTTAGCGGGGGGGATATACAAAATGAGCAGTTCTTC. Translating gives CASSELSGGDIQNEQFF.

The chain employs TRBV7-8 and TRBJ2-7; weak D call: TRBD2 (6 bases). Per germline, CDR1 SGHVS and CDR2 FQNEAQ. This CDR3 has 17 amino acids. V was trimmed by 3 bases and J by 0 bases, leaving 18 bases between them. CDR3 loop: CASSLGGGGRSSYEQYF. CDR3 DNA sequence: TGTGCCAGCAGCTTGGGGGGTGGGGGACGCAGCTCCTACGAGCAGTACTTC.

The chain employs TRBV2 and TRBJ2-1, with D possibly matching TRBD2 (5 bases). The V gene's germline CDR1 is SNHLY and CDR2 FYNNEI. The V gene lost 3 bases and the J gene lost 13 bases, with 16 bases spanning the gap. There are 13 residues in the CDR3. Here the CDR3 DNA reads TGTGCCAGCAGTGAGCGATCGGGCGGGCTTCAGTTCTTC. Encoded protein: CASSERSGGLQFF.

This chain uses TRBV3-1 (or the pseudogene TRBV3-2) with TRBJ2-7; D is unclear. The CDR3 spans 13 residues. Trimming removed 1 base from V and 2 bases from J, with 6 bases in between. CDR1 LGHDT and CDR2 YNNKEL come from the germline V gene (reference sequence). CDR3 sequence (DNA): TGTGCCAGCAGCCAAGGTAGCACCTACGAGCAGTACGTC. This gives the protein CASSQGSTYEQYV.

J is TRBJ2-1 and V is TRBV6-4, with TRBD2 identical over 8 bases. Germline V CDR1 and CDR2: MRHNA, SNTAGT. J was trimmed by 2 bases and V by 5 bases; bases with no gene match: 2. The CDR3 loop spans 14 amino acids. In DNA, the CDR3 is TGTGCCAGCAGTCGGGGGGGCCCCTACAATGAGCAGTTCTTC. It yields the protein CASSRGGPYNEQFF.

In DNA form, the CDR3 reads TGTGCCAGCAGAGTGACAGGTCCCGGGGAGCTGTTTTTT. Its translation is CASRVTGPGELFF. The chain joins TRBV2 to TRBJ2-2, with a weak D call TRBD1 (6 bases). Trimming stripped 6 bases from V and 6 bases from J, with 11 bases between. Germline loops: CDR1 SNHLY, CDR2 FYNNEI. The CDR3 has 13 residues.

This clone was counted a single time. The chain combines TRBV28 with TRBJ1-2; TRBD1 agrees at 9 bases. The CDR3 covers 12 residues. V was pared by 8 bases and J by 5 bases, with 3 bases of the junction left unmatched. Germline V lookup: CDR1 MDHEN, CDR2 SYDVKM. The DNA of the CDR3 is TGTGCCAGCCGAGACAGGGGGTATGGCTACACCTTC. Its translation is CASRDRGYGYTF.

In regard to this clone: This sample includes further DNA sequences coding for the same CDR3. The chain carries TRBV6-5 and TRBJ1-5, with D perhaps TRBD1 (5 bases). This CDR3 contains 15 residues. The V end was cut by 6 bases, the J end by 2 bases, with 14 bases between. Germline assignment: CDR1 MNHEY and CDR2 SVGAGI. The CDR3 nucleotides read TGTGCCAGCAGCCTCCAGGGACTCGGCAATCAGCCCCAGCATTTT. Its protein is CASSLQGLGNQPQHF.

The V call is TRBV10-3, the J call TRBJ1-2; possibly TRBD1 for D (6 bases). The CDR3 is made up of 15 amino acids. CDR1 is ENHRY, CDR2 SYGVKD, per germline. Deletions cut 6 bases from V and 0 bases from J, with 14 bases between. The CDR3 DNA is TGTGCCATCAGGGACCGGGACAATCCTAACTATGGCTACACCTTC. It codes for CAIRDRDNPNYGYTF.

The rearrangement joins TRBV5-5 to TRBJ2-2, with D perhaps TRBD1 (5 bases). Germline-derived CDR1 and CDR2 are SGHKS and YYEKEE (reference sequence). Deletions cut 1 base from V and 2 bases from J, with 12 bases between. The CDR3 sequence is 16 residues long. The CDR3 reads CASSLPRTSNTGELFF. In nucleotides, the CDR3 is TGTGCCAGCAGCTTGCCTCGGACAAGCAACACCGGGGAGCTGTTTTTT.

For the CDR3, the DNA is TGTGCCAGTAGTATAGGCCTGACTAGCGGGGGGGCTTTTGAGCAGTTCTTC. It encodes CASSIGLTSGGAFEQFF. The gene calls are TRBV19 and TRBJ2-1, with TRBD2 identical over 14 bases. The CDR3 covers 17 residues. Germline loops: CDR1 LNHDA, CDR2 SQIVND (reference sequence). The trim removed 1 base at V and 9 bases at J, leaving 8 bases unmatched.

This clone is a singleton in its sample. The rearrangement uses TRBV5-8 and TRBJ2-1, with 10 bases that match TRBD1. The CDR3 has 16 residues. Per germline, CDR1 SGHTS and CDR2 YDEGEE. Trimming cost V 0 bases and J 1 base; bases outside gene matches: 1. In DNA form, the CDR3 reads TGTGCCAGCAGCTTGGGGACAGGGGGGTCCTACAATGAGCAGTTCTTC. It is translated as CASSLGTGGSYNEQFF.

The chain employs TRBV30 and TRBJ2-1, with no clear D. Germline values: CDR1 GTSNPN, CDR2 SVGIG (reference sequence). V shed 2 bases and J shed 9 bases, with 11 bases lying between them. The CDR3 contains 12 residues. The CDR3 region is CAWSRTLGEQFF. The CDR3 region has the DNA TGTGCCTGGAGTCGAACCCTAGGTGAGCAGTTCTTC. The entire variable domain, with the rest obtained from reference TRBV30 and TRBJ2-1, is as follows: SQTIHQWPATLVQPVGSPLSLECTVEGTSNPNLYWYRQAAGRGLQLLFYSVGIGQISSEVPQNLSASRPQDRQFILSSKKLLLSDSGFYLCAWSRTLGEQFFGPGTRLTVL.

The chain recombines TRBV6-5 with TRBJ2-5; 14 bases align to TRBD2. The CDR3 has 15 residues. Germline CDR1 MNHEY, CDR2 SVGAGI. V lost 7 bases, J lost 5 bases, and 6 bases stayed unmatched. The CDR3 here is CASTRLAGGTETQYF. The CDR3 DNA sequence: TGTGCCAGCACTAGACTAGCGGGGGGGACGGAGACCCAGTACTTC.

The chain carries TRBV7-9 and TRBJ2-3; 12 nucleotides match TRBD2. This CDR3 is 13 amino acids long. Trimming at V came to 5 bases and at J to 11 bases, leaving 5 bases not matched to a gene. Germline V gives CDR1 SEHNR, CDR2 FQNEAQ (reference sequence). The CDR3 loop is CASSPGLAGLQYF. As DNA, the CDR3 is TGTGCCAGCAGCCCAGGACTAGCGGGGTTGCAGTATTTT.

The sample holds one count of this clone. The J gene is TRBJ1-1, the V gene TRBV19, with D unresolved. The CDR3 is 18 amino acids. Germline CDR1 and CDR2: LNHDA and SQIVND (reference sequence). Trimming removed 1 base from V and 1 base from J, with 19 bases in between. The CDR3 is CASSIGSGRPIGNTEAFF. The CDR3 DNA reads as TGTGCCAGTAGTATAGGGTCCGGCAGGCCGATAGGGAACACTGAAGCTTTCTTT.

CDR3 nucleotide sequence: TGTGCCAGCAGCCAATCCTGGCGACAGTTCTATAATTCACCCCTCCACTTT. This gives the protein CASSQSWRQFYNSPLHF. The rearrangement uses TRBV16 and TRBJ1-6; maybe TRBD1 (5 bases). V lost 0 bases, J lost 3 bases, and 12 bases lay in between. From germline, CDR1 is KGHSY and CDR2 FQNENV. The CDR3 is 17 amino acids.

A few counts support this clone. J is TRBJ2-7 and V is TRBV5-4; 9 bases align to TRBD1. Germline V lookup: CDR1 SGHNT, CDR2 YYREEE (reference sequence). CDR3 size: 15 residues. V shed 2 bases, J shed 4 bases, and the junction held 7 bases outside the gene matches. CDR3 sequence: CASSFRGQGKYEQYF. The CDR3 DNA is TGTGCCAGCAGCTTCCGGGGACAGGGAAAATACGAGCAGTACTTC.